This TCR beta chain was documented in a study of blood T cell repertoires in COVID-19 (dated by TCRdb to between 2020 and 2021). Background for the entire study: Samples covering the acute and convalescent phases of COVID-19 were provided by collaborators in the United States, Italy and Spain. The repertoires were released in a freely available public database intended as a resource for research on the immune response to SARS-CoV-2. The material from the prospective study consisted of cDNA or gDNA derived from T cells, B-cell-depleted T cells, or PBMCs. The dataset comprised deeply sampled blood TCRbeta repertoires from subjects exposed to, actively infected with, or recovered from COVID-19. Where HLA class I and class II types were available, the types were taken from metadata supplied by the sample provider, not from assay-based typing. The sample metadata nearly always contained a de-identified subject ID, COVID-19 status, age in years and sex. Samples were obtained from the ongoing ImmuneRACE study (first 160 participants) and from 1,200 or so subjects provided by 6 global collaborators.

The immunoSEQ Assay, a bias-controlled multiplex PCR, was used to amplify TCRbeta CDR3 regions from genomic DNA. The study's own analysis went as follows. The number of nucleated cells in each sample was estimated by amplification of reference gene primers within the assay. To quantify the absolute abundance of each unique TCRbeta CDR3 rearrangement, sequence reads were collapsed and filtered. For each sample, productive Simpson clonality was calculated as the square root of Simpson's diversity index over productive rearrangements. TCRdb mirrors the immuneACCESS table, restricted to in-frame sequences. Some clones are absent from its copies; in checked studies, under half trace to an unresolved V gene, and the reason for the others is unknown. From that table come the V and J calls and clone size; the DNA was used to work out D and trimming. The sample yields 160,000 or so clones; 82% were counted once. The ten largest clones capture roughly 20% of the sample.

Including cysteine and phenylalanine, the CDR3 has 17 amino acids. Just CDR3 DNA is preserved here, 51 bases in frame from base 1. The germline V gene encodes CDR1 SGHRS and CDR2 YFSETQ. After removal of 4 bases from V and 0 bases from J, the junction retains 6 bases not matched to a gene. Enrolling through a virtual design, the prospective study's participants ranged in age from roughly 18 to 90 years and lived across roughly 23 United States geographic areas. Cohort assignment in the prospective study relied on participant-reported clinical history from a screening survey and a study questionnaire. For ImmuneRACE Cohort 3, a participant was defined as recovered based on two consecutive negative NP/OP PCR tests, clearance by a healthcare professional, or resolution of symptoms. In the prospective study, mobile phlebotomists collected whole blood, serum and a nasopharyngeal or oropharyngeal swab from each participant. Over a roughly 2-month period, participants in the prospective study had the option of providing additional blood draws and questionnaires. Before DNA extraction, prospective study blood samples were shipped either frozen or at room temperature.

In regard to this clone: The target of this receptor is not known. Base quality data are lacking; no much larger clone is found one base away.

On the study overall, not on this receptor specifically: The quantity of clinical and demographic metadata differed by source and by participant and was supplied without curation.

This TCR was recovered from a man aged 55 to 70 who had recovered from COVID-19. The material sequenced was PBMCs or T cells enriched from blood (not recorded which). The receptor chain draws on TRBV5-1 and TRBJ2-4; 11 junctional bases match TRBD2. Here is the DNA: TGCGCCAGCAGCACGGGACTAGCGGAGCTAGCCAAAAACATTCAGTACTTC. The encoded protein is CASSTGLAELAKNIQYF.